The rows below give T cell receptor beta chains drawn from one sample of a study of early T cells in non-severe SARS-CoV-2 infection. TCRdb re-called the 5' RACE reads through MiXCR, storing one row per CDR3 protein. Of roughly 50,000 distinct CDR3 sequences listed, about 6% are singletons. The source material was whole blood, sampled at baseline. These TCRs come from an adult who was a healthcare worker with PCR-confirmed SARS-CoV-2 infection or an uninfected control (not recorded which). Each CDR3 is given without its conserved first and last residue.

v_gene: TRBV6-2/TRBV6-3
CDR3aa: ASRGGLAAYNEQF

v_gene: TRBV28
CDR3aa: ASSSTGRYSPLH

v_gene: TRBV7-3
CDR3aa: ASSLGGRRGRETQY

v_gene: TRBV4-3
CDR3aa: ASSRTGQGEAF

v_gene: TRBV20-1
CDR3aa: SASFSGTSYEQY

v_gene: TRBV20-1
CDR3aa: SALTSGRYEQY

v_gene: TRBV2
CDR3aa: ASRQQGASYEQY

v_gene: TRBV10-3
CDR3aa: AISDPGLAGSYEQY

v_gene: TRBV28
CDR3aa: ASRLKINTGELF

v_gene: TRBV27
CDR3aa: ASTLLGGGRNEQF

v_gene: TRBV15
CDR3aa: ATSRPGKGEDTQY

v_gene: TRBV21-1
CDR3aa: ASSKENGLAGDSIYNEQF

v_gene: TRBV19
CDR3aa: ASTPLVANTGELF

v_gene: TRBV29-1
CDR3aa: SVVGSSSGANVLT

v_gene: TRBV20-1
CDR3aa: SARDPTGGADTQY

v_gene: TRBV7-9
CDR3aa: ASGTDNEQF

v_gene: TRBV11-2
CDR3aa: ASSLPESGDTQY

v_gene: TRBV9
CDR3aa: ASSVEGQGLRGPAKNIQY

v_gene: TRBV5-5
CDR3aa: ASSLNEGFWAIREQF

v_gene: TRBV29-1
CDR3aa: SVGSGAGATEAF

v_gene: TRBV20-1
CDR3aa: SEGRGNQPQH

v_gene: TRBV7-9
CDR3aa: ASSPGDRDLYEQY

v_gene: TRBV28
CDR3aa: ASSFPGPQH

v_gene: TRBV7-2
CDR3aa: ASSPLRQWEAF

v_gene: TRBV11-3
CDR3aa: ASSQQGVAGEQF

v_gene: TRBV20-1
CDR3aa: SALLAGAPYEQY

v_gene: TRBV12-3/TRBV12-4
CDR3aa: ASSFTGERVKLF

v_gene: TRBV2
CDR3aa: ASSALPGNTEAF

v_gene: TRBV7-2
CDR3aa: ASSLDSSYNEQF

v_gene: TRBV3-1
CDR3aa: ASSQLDGANTGELF

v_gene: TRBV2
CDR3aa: ASSDPGQGDNEQF

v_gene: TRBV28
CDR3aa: ASSLTRTGPGGGTDTQY

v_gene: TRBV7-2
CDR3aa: ASSLFRRDTQY

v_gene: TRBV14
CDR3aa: ASSHRANTEAF

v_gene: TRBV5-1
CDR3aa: ASSLAGGRTDTQY

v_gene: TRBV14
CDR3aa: ASSQGQGRTDTQY

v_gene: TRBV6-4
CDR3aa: ASSEVPGITEAF

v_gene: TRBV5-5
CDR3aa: ASSLYNGLQNTEAF

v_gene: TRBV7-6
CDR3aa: ASSPERTSGNNEQF

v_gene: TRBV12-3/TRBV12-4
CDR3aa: ASRGTRVGELF

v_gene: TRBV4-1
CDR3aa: ASSQETVGLADYEQY

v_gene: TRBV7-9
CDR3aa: ASSLGGDPYNEQF

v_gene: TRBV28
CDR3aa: ASSPTGTMSRANVLT

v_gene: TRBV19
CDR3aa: ASSIAGGTGELF

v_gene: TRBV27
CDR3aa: ASSLGQGPEAF

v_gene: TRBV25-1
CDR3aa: ASSGGQTIRGTEAF

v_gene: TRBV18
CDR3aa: ASSALAGLMGKYEQY

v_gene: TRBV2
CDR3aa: ASGGRGTDTQY

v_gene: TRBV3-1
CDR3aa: ASSHWTGTGKSGANVLT

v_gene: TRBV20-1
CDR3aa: SARSLAGTYEQF